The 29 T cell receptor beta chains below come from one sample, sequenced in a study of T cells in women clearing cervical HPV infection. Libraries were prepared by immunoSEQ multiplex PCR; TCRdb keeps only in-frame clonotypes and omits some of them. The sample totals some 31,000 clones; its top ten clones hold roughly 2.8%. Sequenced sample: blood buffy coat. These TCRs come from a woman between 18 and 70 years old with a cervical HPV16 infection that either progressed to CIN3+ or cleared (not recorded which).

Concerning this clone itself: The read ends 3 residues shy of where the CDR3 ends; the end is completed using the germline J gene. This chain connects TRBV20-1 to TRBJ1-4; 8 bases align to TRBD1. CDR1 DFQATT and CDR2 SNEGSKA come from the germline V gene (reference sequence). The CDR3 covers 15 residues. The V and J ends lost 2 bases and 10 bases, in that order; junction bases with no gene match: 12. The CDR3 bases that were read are TGCAGTGCTAGACAAGATCGGACAGGGCTCGGAAAA. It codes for CSARQDRTGLGK. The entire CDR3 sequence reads CSARQDRTGLGKLFF.

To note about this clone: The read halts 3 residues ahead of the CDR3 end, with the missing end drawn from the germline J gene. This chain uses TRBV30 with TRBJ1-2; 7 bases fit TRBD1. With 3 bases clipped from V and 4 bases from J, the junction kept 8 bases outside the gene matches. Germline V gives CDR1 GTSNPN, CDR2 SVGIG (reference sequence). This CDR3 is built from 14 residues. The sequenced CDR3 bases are TGTGCCTGGAGACGACAGGGCTGGGCCTATGGC. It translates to CAWRRQGWAYG. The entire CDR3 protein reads CAWRRQGWAYGYTF.

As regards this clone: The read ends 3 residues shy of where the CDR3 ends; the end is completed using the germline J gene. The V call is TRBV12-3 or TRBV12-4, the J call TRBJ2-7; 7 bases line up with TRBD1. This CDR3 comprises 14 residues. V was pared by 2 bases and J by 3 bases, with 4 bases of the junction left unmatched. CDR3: CASSLMAGGYEQYF. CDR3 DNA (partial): TGTGCCAGCAGTTTAATGGCAGGGGGCTACGAG.

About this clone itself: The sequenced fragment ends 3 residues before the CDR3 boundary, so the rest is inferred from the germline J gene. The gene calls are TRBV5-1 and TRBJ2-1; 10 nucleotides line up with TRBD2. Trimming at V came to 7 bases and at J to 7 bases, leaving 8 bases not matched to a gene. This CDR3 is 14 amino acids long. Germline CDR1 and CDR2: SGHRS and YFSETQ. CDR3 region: CASRYGTSENEQFF. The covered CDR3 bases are TGCGCCAGCCGATACGGGACTAGCGAAAATGAG.

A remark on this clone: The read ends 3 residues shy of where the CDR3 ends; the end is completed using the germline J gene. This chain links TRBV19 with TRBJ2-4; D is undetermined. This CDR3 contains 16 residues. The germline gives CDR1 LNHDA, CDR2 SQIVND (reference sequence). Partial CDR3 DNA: TGTGCCAGTAGTATAGATTGGCCTTTTAAGAACTATGGT. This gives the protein CASSIDWPFKNYG. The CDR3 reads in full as CASSIDWPFKNYGQYF.

The covered CDR3 bases are TGCGCCAGCAGCGGACTATATTCGCGGGCGTCGTACGAG. It yields the protein CASSGLYSRASYE. The full-length CDR3 reads as CASSGLYSRASYEQYF. The chain carries TRBV5-1 and TRBJ2-7; D perhaps matches TRBD2 (6 bases). The read gets to within 3 residues of the CDR3 end, and the germline J gene fills in the rest. The CDR3 spans 16 residues. Germline V gene lookup returns CDR1 SGHRS and CDR2 YFSETQ. The germline V and J ends were trimmed by 4 bases and 4 bases, with 21 bases remaining between them.

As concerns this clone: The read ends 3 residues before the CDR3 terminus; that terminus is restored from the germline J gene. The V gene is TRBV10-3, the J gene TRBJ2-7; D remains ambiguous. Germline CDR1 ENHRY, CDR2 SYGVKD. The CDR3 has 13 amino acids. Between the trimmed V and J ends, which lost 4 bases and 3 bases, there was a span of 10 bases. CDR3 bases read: TGTGCCATCAGTGTAACAGAGCTCTACGAG. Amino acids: CAISVTELYE. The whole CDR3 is CAISVTELYEQYF.

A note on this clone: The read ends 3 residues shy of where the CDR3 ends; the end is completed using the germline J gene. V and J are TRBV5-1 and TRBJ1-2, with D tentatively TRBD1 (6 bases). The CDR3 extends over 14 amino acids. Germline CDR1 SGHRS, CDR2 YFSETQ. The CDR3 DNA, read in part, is TGCGCCAGCAGCTTGGGTGAACAGGGCTGGGGC. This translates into CASSLGEQGWG. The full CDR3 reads CASSLGEQGWGYTF. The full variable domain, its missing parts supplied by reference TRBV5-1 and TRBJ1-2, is KAGVTQTPRYLIKTRGQQVTLSCSPISGHRSVSWYQQTPGQGLQFLFEYFSETQRNKGNFPGRFSGRQFSNSRSEMNVSTLELGDSALYLCASSLGEQGWGYTFGSGTRLTVV.

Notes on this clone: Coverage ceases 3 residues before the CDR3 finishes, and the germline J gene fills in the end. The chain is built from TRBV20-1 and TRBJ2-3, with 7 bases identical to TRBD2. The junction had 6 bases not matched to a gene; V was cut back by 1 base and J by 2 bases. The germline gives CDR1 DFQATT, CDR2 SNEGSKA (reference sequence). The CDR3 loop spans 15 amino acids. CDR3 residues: CSARVDGGYTDTQYF. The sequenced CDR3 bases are TGCAGTGCTAGAGTAGACGGGGGGTACACAGATACG.

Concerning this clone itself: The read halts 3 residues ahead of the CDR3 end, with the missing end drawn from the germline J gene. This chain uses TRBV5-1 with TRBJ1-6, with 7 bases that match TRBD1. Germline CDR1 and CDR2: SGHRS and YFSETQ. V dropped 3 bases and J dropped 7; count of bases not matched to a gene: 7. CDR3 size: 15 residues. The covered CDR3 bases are TGCGCCAGCAGCTACACAGGGGACTTAAATTCACCC. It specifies CASSYTGDLNSP. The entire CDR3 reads CASSYTGDLNSPLHF.

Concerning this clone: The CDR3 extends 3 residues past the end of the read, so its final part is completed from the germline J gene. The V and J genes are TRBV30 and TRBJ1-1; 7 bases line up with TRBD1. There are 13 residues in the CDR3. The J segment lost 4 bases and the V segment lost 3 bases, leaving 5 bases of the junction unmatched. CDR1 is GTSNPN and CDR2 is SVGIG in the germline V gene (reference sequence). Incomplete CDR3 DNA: TGTGCCTGGAGGATGACAGGGACCACTGAA. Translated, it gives CAWRMTGTTE. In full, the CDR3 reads CAWRMTGTTEAFF. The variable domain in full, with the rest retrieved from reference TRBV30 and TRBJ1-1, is SQTIHQWPATLVQPVGSPLSLECTVEGTSNPNLYWYRQAAGRGLQLLFYSVGIGQISSEVPQNLSASRPQDRQFILSSKKLLLSDSGFYLCAWRMTGTTEAFFGQGTRLTVV.

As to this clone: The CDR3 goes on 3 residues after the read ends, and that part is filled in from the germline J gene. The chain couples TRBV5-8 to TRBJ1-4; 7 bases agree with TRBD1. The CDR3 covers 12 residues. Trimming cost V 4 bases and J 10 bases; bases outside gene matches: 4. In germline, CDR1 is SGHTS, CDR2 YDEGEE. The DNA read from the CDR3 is TGTGCCAGCAGCCCGGGACAGCGAAAA. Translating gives CASSPGQRK. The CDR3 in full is CASSPGQRKLFF.

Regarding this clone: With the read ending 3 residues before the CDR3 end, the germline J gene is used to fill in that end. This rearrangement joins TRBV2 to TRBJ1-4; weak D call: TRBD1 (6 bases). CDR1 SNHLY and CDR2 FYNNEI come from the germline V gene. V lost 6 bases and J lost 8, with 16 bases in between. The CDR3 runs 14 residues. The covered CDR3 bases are TGTGCCAGCAGGGAGTGGGGGGGGCGCGAAAAA. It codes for CASREWGGREK. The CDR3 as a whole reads CASREWGGREKLFF. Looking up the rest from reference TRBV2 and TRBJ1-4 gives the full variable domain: EPEVTQTPSHQVTQMGQEVILRCVPISNHLYFYWYRQILGQKVEFLVSFYNNEISEKSEIFDDQFSVERPDGSNFTLKIRSTKLEDSAMYFCASREWGGREKLFFGSGTQLSVL.

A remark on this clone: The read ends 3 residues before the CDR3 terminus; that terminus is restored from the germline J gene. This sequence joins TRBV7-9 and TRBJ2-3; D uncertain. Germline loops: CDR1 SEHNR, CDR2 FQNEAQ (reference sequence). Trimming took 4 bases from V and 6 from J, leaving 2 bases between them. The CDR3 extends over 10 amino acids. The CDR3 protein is CASSSDTQYF. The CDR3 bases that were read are TGTGCCAGCAGCTCGGATACG.

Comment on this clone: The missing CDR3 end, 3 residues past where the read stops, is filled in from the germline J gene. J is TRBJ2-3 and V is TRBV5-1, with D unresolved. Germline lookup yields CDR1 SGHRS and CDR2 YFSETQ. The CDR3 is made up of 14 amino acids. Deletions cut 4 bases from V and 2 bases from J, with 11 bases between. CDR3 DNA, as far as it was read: TGCGCCAGCAGCCGTCGGGTGGCCACAGATACG. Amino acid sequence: CASSRRVATDT. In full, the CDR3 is CASSRRVATDTQYF.

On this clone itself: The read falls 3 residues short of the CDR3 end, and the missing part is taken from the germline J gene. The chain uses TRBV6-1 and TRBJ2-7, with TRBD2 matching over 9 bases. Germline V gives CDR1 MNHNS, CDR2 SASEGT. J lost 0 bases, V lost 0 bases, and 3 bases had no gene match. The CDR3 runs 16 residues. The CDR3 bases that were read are TGTGCCAGCAGTGAAGCGGAGACTAGCGGCTCCTACGAG. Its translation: CASSEAETSGSYE. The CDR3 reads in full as CASSEAETSGSYEQYF.

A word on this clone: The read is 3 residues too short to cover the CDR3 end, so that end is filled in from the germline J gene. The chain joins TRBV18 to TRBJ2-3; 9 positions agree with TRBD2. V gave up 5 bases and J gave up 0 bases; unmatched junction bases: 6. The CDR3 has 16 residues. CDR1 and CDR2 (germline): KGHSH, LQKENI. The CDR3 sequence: CASSVWTSESTDTQYF. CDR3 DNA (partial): TGTGCCAGCTCAGTGTGGACTAGCGAAAGCACAGATACG.

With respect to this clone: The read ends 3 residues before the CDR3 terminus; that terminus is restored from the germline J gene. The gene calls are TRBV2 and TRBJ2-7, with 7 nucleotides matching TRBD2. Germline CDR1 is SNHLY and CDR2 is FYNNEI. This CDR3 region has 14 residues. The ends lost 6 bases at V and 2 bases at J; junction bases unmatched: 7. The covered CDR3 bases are TGTGCCAGCAGGCCCGGCCTAGCGGCCTACGAG. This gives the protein CASRPGLAAYE. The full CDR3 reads CASRPGLAAYEQYF.

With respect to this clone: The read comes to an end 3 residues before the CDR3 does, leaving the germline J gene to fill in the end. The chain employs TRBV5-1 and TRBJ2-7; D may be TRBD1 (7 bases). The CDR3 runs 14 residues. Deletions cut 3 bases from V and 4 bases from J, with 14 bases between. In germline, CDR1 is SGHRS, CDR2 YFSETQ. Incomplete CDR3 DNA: TGCGCCAGCAGCTCCTCAGGGGGGCCATACGAG. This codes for CASSSSGGPYE. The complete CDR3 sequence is CASSSSGGPYEQYF.

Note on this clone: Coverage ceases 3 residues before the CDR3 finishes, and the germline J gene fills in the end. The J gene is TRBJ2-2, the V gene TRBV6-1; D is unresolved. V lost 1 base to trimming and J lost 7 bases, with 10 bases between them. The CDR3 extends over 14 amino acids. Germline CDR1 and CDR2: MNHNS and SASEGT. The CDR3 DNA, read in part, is TGTGCCAGCAGTGAAGGTCAGGAAGGCGGGGAG. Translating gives CASSEGQEGGE. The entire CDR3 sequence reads CASSEGQEGGELFF.

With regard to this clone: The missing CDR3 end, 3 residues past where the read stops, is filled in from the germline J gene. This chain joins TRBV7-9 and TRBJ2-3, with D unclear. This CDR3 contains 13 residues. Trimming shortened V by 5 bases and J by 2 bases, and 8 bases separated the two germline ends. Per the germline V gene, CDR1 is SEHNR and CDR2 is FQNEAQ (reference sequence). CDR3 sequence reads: CASSPADTDTQYF. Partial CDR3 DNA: TGTGCCAGCAGCCCGGCGGACACAGATACG.

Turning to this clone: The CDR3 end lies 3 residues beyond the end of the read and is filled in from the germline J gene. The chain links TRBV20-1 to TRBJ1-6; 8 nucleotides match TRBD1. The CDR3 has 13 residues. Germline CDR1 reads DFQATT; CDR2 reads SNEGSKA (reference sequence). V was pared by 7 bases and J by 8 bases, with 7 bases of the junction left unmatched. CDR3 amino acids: CSGRQGIDSPLHF. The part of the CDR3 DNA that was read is TGCAGTGGCAGACAGGGGATTGATTCACCC.

CDR3 DNA, as far as it was read: TGCGCCAGCAGCTCTCATGGACTAGCGGGAGCGTCAGATACG. Amino acid sequence: CASSSHGLAGASDT. In full, the CDR3 reads CASSSHGLAGASDTQYF. The chain joins TRBV5-1 to TRBJ2-3; 13 nucleotides line up with TRBD2. The DNA ends 3 residues before the CDR3 does, and the rest of the CDR3 is filled in from the germline J gene. J gave up 4 bases and V 3 bases, and 8 bases lay outside the gene matches. The germline gives CDR1 SGHRS, CDR2 YFSETQ. This CDR3 is built from 17 residues.

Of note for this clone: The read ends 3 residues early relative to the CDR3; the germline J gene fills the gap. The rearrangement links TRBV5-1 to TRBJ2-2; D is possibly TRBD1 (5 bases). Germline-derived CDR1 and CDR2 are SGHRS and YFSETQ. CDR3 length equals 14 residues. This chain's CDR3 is CASSYRIDSLELFF. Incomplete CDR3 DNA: TGCGCCAGCAGCTATAGGATCGACAGCCTTGAG.

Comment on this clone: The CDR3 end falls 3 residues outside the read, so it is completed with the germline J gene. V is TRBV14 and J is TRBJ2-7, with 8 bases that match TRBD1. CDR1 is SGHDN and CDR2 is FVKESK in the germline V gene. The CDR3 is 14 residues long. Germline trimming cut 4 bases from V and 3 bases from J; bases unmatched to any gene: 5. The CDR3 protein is CASSRTGQGYEQYF. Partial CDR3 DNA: TGTGCCAGCAGCCGGACCGGACAGGGCTACGAG.

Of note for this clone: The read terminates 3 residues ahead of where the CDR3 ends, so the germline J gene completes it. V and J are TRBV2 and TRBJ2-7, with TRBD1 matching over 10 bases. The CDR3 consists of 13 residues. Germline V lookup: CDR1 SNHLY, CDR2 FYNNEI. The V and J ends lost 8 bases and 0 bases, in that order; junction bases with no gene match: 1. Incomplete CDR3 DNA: TGTGCCAGCCGGGACAGGGGCTCCTACGAG. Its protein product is CASRDRGSYE. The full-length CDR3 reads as CASRDRGSYEQYF.

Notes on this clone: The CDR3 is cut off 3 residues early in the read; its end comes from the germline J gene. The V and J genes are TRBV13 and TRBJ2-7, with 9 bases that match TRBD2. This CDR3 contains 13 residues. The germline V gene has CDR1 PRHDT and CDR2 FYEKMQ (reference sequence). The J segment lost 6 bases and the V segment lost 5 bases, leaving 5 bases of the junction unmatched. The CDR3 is CASSPGLAGEQYF. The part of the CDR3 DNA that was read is TGTGCCAGCAGCCCGGGACTAGCAGGCGAG.

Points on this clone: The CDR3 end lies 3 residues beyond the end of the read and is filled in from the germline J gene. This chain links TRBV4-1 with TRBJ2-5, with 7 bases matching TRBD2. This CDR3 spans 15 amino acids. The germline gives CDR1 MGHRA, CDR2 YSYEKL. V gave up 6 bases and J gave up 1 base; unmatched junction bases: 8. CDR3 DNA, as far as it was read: TGCGCCAGCAGAAAGGAAGCGGGGCTCCAAGAGACC. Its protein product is CASRKEAGLQET. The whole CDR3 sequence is CASRKEAGLQETQYF.

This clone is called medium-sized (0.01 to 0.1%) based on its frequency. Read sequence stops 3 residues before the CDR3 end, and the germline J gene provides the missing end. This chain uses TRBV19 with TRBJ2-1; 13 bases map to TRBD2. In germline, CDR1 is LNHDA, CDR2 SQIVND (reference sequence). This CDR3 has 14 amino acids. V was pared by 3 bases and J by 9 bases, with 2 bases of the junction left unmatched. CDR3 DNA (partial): TGTGCCAGTAGTATGGGACTAGCGGGAAGTGAG. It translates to CASSMGLAGSE. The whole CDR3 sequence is CASSMGLAGSEQFF.